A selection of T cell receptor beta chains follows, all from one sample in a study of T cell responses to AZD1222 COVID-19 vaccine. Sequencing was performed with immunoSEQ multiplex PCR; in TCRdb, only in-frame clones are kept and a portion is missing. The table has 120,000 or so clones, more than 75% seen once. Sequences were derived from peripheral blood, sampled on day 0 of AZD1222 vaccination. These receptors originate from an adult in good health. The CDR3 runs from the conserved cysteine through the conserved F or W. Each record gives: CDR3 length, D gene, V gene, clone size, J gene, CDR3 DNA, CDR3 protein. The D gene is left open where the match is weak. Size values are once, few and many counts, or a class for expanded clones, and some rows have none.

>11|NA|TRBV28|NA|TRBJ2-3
TGTGCCAGCAGGATAGAAGATACGCAGTATTTT
CASRIEDTQYF
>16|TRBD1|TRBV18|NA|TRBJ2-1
TGTGCCAGCTCACCACCGACAGGGCTTTCCTACAATGAGCAGTTCTTC
CASSPPTGLSYNEQFF
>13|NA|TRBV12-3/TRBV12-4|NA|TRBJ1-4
TGTGCCAGCAGTTCTAAGGTTAGGGAAAAACTGTTTTTT
CASSSKVREKLFF
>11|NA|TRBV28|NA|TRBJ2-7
TGTGCCAGCAGCCTGGCCTACGAGCAGTACTTC
CASSLAYEQYF
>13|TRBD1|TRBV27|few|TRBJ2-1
TGTGCCAGCAGTCCTCTGACAGGGAATGAGCAGTTCTTC
CASSPLTGNEQFF
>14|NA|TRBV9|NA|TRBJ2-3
TGTGCCAGCAGCGTGGCGGGGAGCACAGATACGCAGTATTTT
CASSVAGSTDTQYF
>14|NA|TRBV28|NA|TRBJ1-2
TGTGCCAGCAGTTTCTTCGGGACAAAATATGGCTACACCTTC
CASSFFGTKYGYTF
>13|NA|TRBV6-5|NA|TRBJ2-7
TGTGCCAGCAGACCGGCCCCCGTTTACGAGCAGTACTTC
CASRPAPVYEQYF
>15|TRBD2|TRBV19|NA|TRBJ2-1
TGTGCCAGTAGTATACAGACTAGCGGTCTGGGTGAGCAGTTCTTC
CASSIQTSGLGEQFF
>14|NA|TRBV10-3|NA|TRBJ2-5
TGTGCCATCGGGGGGGGCAGTCCTCAAGAGACCCAGTACTTC
CAIGGGSPQETQYF
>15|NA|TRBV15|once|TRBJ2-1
TGTGCCACCAGCAGACAAAAGGGGGCCTACAATGAGCAGTTCTTC
CATSRQKGAYNEQFF
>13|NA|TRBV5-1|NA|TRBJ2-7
TGCGCCAGCAGCGAAACAGGGTTGGACGAGCAGTACTTC
CASSETGLDEQYF
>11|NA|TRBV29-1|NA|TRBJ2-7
TGCAGCGGGAGAGTGGCCTACGAGCAGTACTTC
CSGRVAYEQYF
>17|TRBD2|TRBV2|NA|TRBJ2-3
TGTGCCAGCAGTGGGGAGGTAGCGGGGGGACCCACAGATACGCAGTATTTT
CASSGEVAGGPTDTQYF
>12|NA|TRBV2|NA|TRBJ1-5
TGTGCCAGCAGTACCGGTGGGCAGCCCCAGCATTTT
CASSTGGQPQHF
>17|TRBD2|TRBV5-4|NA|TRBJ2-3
TGTGCCAGCAGCTTGGGGCTAGCGGGGGGCGACGCAGATACGCAGTATTTT
CASSLGLAGGDADTQYF
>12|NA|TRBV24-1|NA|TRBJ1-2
TGTGCCACCAGTGACCCCGCCTATGGCTACACCTTC
CATSDPAYGYTF
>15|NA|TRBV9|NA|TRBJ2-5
TGTGCCAGCAGTGCCGGGGCGGGTTGGCAAGAGACCCAGTACTTC
CASSAGAGWQETQYF
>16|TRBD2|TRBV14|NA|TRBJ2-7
TGTGCCAGCAGTCCTCCGTATGCTAGCGGGGACGGGGAGCAGTACTTC
CASSPPYASGDGEQYF
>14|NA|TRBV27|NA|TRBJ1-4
TGTGCCAGCAGTTGGTCGCAAGGAAATGAAAAACTGTTTTTT
CASSWSQGNEKLFF
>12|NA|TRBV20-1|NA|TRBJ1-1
TGCAGTGCTAGTCGGGGGAACACTGAAGCTTTCTTT
CSASRGNTEAFF
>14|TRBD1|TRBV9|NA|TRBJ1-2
TGTGCCAGCAGCTCCGGGACAGGACCCTATGGCTACACCTTC
CASSSGTGPYGYTF
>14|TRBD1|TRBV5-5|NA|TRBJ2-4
TGTGCCAGCAGTTACCAGGGGGCGCGAAACATTCAGTACTTC
CASSYQGARNIQYF
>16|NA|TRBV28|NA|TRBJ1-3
TGTGCCAGCGTGGGCCTTGGGCGGGGCTCTGGAAACACCATATATTTT
CASVGLGRGSGNTIYF
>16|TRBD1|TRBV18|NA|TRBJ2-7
TGTGCCAGCTCACCCTCCGGGACAGCACCTAACTACGAGCAGTACTTC
CASSPSGTAPNYEQYF
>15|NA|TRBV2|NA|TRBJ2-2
TGTGCCAGCAGTTTCTACTTGACAGCTGGTGAGGAGCTGTTTTTT
CASSFYLTAGEELFF
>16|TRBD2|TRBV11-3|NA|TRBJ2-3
TGTGCCAGCAGCTCGAGCGGGAGCCTAAGTGTGGATACGCAGTATTTT
CASSSSGSLSVDTQYF
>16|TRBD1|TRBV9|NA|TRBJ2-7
TGTGCCAGCAGCCCTCAAGGGGGCGACCTACCCTACGAGCAGTACTTC
CASSPQGGDLPYEQYF
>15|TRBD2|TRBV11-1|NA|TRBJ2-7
TGTGCCAGCAGACCTGAGCTAGCGGGAGGGGACGAGCAGTACTTC
CASRPELAGGDEQYF
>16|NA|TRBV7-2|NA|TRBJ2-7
TGTGCCAGCAGCCCTCTAGGAGCGCAGGCCTCCTACGAGCAGTACTTC
CASSPLGAQASYEQYF
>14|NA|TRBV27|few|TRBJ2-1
TGTGCCAGCAACCCGGGGGCGGTCTACAATGAGCAGTTCTTC
CASNPGAVYNEQFF
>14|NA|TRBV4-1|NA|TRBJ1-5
TGCGCCAGCAGCCAAGAGGGTCCGGGACAGCCCCAGCATTTT
CASSQEGPGQPQHF
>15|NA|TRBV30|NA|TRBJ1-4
TGTGCCTGGAGTGGACAGGCCGGACCTAATGAAAAACTGTTTTTT
CAWSGQAGPNEKLFF
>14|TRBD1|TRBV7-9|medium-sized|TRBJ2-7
TGTGCCAGCAGCTGGGGACAGGGGGTTTACGAGCAGTACTTC
CASSWGQGVYEQYF
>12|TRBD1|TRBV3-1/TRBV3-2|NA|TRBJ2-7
TGTGCCAGCAGCCCGACAGGGTACGAGCAGTACTTC
CASSPTGYEQYF
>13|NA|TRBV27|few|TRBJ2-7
TGTGCCAGCAGTTTAACGGTCGGTTACGAGCAGTACTTC
CASSLTVGYEQYF
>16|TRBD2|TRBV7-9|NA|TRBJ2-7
TGTGCCAGCAGCTCCCCCGGGACTAGCGGCACCTACGAGCAGTACTTC
CASSSPGTSGTYEQYF
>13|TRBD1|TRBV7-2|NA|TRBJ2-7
TGTGCCAGCAGCCCAGGGACAGGGAGGGAGCAGTACTTC
CASSPGTGREQYF
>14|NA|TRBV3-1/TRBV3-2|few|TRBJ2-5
TGTGCCAGCAGCCAAAAATCGGACAGAGAGACCCAGTACTTC
CASSQKSDRETQYF
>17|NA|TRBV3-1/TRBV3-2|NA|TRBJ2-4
TGTGCCAGCAGCGTTTTAAATCCCATGCAAAGAAAAAACATTCAGTACTTC
CASSVLNPMQRKNIQYF
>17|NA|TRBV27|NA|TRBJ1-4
TGTGCCAGCAGTTTACGGTCGGCAGATGGGATTACTGAAAAACTGTTTTTT
CASSLRSADGITEKLFF
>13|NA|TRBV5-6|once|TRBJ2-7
TGTGCCAGCAGCTCCGGGACATCCTACGAGCAGTACTTC
CASSSGTSYEQYF
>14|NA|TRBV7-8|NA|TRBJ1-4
TGTGCCAGCAGCTTAACCAGGGCACCTGAAAAACTGTTTTTT
CASSLTRAPEKLFF
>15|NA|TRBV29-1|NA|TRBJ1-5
TGCAGCGTAGCCATTACAGGCCTCGGGAATCAGCCCCAGCATTTT
CSVAITGLGNQPQHF
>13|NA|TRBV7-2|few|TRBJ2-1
TGTGCCAGCAGCTTAGTTTGGTCAGGTCCCCAGTTCTTC
CASSLVWSGPQFF
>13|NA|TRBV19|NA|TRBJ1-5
TGTGCCAGTATTAGACAGTCCAATGAGCCCCAGCATTTT
CASIRQSNEPQHF
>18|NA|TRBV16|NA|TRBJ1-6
TGTGCCAGCAGCCAATGGCAGCCCGCTAGCTCCTATAATTCACCCCTCCACTTT
CASSQWQPASSYNSPLHF
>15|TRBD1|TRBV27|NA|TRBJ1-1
TGTGCCAGCAGTTATTCGGACAGGGCGGGGACTGAAGCTTTCTTT
CASSYSDRAGTEAFF
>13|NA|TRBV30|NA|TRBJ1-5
TGTGCCTGGAGTTCCCGTAATGGCCAGCCCCAGCATTTT
CAWSSRNGQPQHF
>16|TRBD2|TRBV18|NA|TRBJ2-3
TGTGCCAGCTCACCAAGGGGAGCGGGGGGCACAGATACGCAGTATTTT
CASSPRGAGGTDTQYF
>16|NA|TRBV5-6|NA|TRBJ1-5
TGTGCCAGCAGCAGAGACCCGGGGAGGAGCAATCAGCCCCAGCATTTT
CASSRDPGRSNQPQHF
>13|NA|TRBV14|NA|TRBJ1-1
TGTGCCAGCAGCCAAGATTTGAGTACTGAAGCTTTCTTT
CASSQDLSTEAFF
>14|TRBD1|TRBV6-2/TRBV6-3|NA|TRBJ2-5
TGTGCCAGCAGCCGACAGGGGTACCAAGAGACCCAGTACTTC
CASSRQGYQETQYF
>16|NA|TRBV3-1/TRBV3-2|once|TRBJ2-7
TGTGCCAGCAGCCACGACCGGGACGCTCGAACCTACGAGCAGTACTTC
CASSHDRDARTYEQYF
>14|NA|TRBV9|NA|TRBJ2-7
TGTGCCAGCAGCGTAACGGACCGTACCTACGAGCAGTACTTC
CASSVTDRTYEQYF
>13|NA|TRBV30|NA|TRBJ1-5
TGTGCCTGGAGTGACGGGAATAGTCAGCCCCAGCATTTT
CAWSDGNSQPQHF
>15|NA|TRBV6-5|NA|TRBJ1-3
TGTGCCAGCAGTTCCGGGGGGCGTTCTGGAAACACCATATATTTT
CASSSGGRSGNTIYF